This TCR beta chain originates from a study of shared clonotypes between healthy human individuals (dated by TCRdb to between 2020 and 2021). Broadly, across the study: The cohort comprised two women and three men aged 18 to 49 years. For each donor, three plates each were used for CD4 naive and CD4 memory, two plates were used for CD8 naive, and one plate was used for CD8 memory. To estimate repertoire size and how much clonotype sharing occurs between individuals, the study deeply sequenced the blood TCR repertoires of several healthy adults. To increase sequencing depth and limit assay-specific biases, different laboratories used diverse techniques to prepare libraries and sequence TCR repertoires. Leukapheresis yielded between about 0.9 and 9 billion PBMCs per donor.

What the work shows at the level of the full study, not this receptor alone: Naive subsets generally had larger estimated clonotype richness than memory subsets did. Only blood was sampled, and tissue TCR repertoires likely differ from those in blood. Across a handful of donors, approximately 4.9% of naive CD4, roughly 3.8% of naive CD8, around 2.5% of memory CD4, and about 0.44% of memory CD8 clonotypes were shared. Compared with non-shared clonotypes, the clonotypes found in all four sorted-subset donors had higher generation probabilities. Pairwise subsampling indicated that sequencing depth was expected to affect the degree of clonotype sharing among donors. Even with the large sequencing depth, rarefaction of the sorted-subset datasets indicated that sequencing was incomplete. Because the study included a small number of donors, the genetic and exposure-history diversity represented was limited.

V gives up 4 bases and J gives up 6 bases, and the segment between their germline ends measures 18 bases. Per the germline V gene, MDHEN is the CDR1 and SYDVKM is the CDR2. The CDR3 numbers 15 residues from cysteine through phenylalanine. The read is trimmed to its CDR3 DNA, 45 bases read in frame from base 1. Points on this clone: No cognate antigen has been identified for it. It has no much larger one-base neighbor in the sample; base qualities were not kept.

Using the deep immunoSEQ assay, multiplex PCR amplified TCR CDR3 regions from genomic DNA. Genomic DNA extracted from each cell subset was distributed evenly over all wells of several immunoSEQ 96-well plates, and each plate served as one replicate. For sorted subsets, 200 ng of genomic DNA, equivalent to tens of thousands of T cell genomes, went into each replicate PCR. Purified libraries were measured with a Qubit 3.0 fluorometer, size-checked on a Bioanalyzer 2100, and measured again with the KAPA Library Quantification kit. Every immunoSEQ 96-well plate was sequenced on a dedicated single-read 150-cycle Illumina NextSeq 550 flow cell. As for how the authors treated the data: The immunoSEQ output contained only junctional sequences without quality scores, so filtering could not match that applied to full-length reads. Sequences were annotated with PyIR, a Python wrapper for IgBLAST v1.9, and V/J genes and CDR3 were assigned using IMGT germline references. Reads were filtered out if the reads had weak V/J assignments (E-value above 1e-6), no CDR3, stop codons, out-of-frame junctions, or ambiguous translated residues. A V3J clonotype was defined by an identical inferred V gene, J gene, and CDR3 amino acid sequence. Percentage overlap between repertoires was calculated by dividing the number of shared unique clonotypes by the size of the smaller repertoire. RTK rarefaction, the Chao1 estimator, and Recon v2.1 estimates of unobserved clonotypes were used to assess repertoire richness. For all TCRbeta clonotypes obtained by the gDNA method from several donors, generation probabilities were computed with OLGA. Drawn from immuneACCESS, this table holds only the in-frame rearrangements with V and J called that TCRdb kept. Clones are partly lost; checked studies trace under half to an unresolved V gene and leave the rest unexplained. The D gene and trimming were derived from the DNA, and the V and J assignments and clone size from that table. The sample includes 1.5 million to 2.5 million clones, with about 95% observed a single time. Around 1% of the sample goes to the ten largest clones.

CD8 naive samples consisted of CD45RO-negative cells that were positively selected for CCR7, yielding a CD45RA+CCR7+ population without TemRA cells. The donors were healthy, HIV-negative adults who had no recently reported acute infections or vaccinations. Only Caucasian adults living in Nashville, Tennessee, USA were represented among the donors. Blood was obtained by leukapheresis, after which PBMCs were separated by Ficoll-Histopaque density gradient centrifugation and cryopreserved in liquid nitrogen vapor phase. Analytical flow cytometry was used to check the purity and quantity of each magnetically sorted T cell population. From each sorted fraction, genomic DNA was isolated and quantified by UV absorbance on a Nanodrop 2000c.

The V gene is TRBV28 and the J gene is TRBJ1-2, with TRBD1 as a weak D call on 5 bases. The material sequenced was naive CD8+ T cells sorted from blood. Read against the paper, the sample's cell subset or site label means: CD45RA+CCR7+. The receptor comes from a man between 18 and 35 years old in good health. In nucleotide form, the sequence is TGTGCCAGCAGTTCCGACGCCGAGGGGAACGATGGCTACACCTTC. Its coded protein is CASSSDAEGNDGYTF.